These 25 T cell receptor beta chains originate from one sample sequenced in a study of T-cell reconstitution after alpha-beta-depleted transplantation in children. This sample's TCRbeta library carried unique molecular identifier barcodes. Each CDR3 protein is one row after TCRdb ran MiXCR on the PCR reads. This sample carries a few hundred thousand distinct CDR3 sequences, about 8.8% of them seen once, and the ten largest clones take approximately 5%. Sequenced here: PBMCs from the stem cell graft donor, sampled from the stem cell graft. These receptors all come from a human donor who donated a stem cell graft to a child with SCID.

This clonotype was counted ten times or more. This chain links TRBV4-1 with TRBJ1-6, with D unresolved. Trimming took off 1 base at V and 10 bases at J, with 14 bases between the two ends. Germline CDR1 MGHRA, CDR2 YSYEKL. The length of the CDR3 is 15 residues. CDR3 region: CASSQVWRVRSPLHF. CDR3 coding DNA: TGCGCCAGCAGCCAAGTTTGGAGGGTAAGATCACCCCTCCACTTT.

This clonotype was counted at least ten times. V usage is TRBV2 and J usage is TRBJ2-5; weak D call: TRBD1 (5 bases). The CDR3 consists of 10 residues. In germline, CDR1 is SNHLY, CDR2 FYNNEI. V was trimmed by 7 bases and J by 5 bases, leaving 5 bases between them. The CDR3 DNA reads TGTGCCAGCAAGGGGGAGACCCAGTACTTC. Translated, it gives CASKGETQYF.

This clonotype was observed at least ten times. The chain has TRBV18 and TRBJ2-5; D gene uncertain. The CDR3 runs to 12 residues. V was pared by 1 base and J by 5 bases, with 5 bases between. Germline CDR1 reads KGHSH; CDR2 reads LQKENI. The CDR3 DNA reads TGTGCCAGCTCACCACGAGACGAGACCCAGTACTTC. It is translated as CASSPRDETQYF.

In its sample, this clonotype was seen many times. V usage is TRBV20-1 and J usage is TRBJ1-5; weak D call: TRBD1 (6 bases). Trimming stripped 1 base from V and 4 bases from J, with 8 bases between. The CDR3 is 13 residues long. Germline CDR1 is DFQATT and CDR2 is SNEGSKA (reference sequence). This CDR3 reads CSARVQGNQPQHF. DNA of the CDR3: TGCAGTGCTAGAGTGCAGGGGAATCAGCCCCAGCATTTT.

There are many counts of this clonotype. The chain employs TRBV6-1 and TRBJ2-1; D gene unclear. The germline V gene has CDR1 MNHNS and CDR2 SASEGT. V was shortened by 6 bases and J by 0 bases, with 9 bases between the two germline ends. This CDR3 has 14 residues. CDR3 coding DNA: TGTGCCAGCAGGCGCGTCGGCTCCTACAATGAGCAGTTCTTC. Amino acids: CASRRVGSYNEQFF.

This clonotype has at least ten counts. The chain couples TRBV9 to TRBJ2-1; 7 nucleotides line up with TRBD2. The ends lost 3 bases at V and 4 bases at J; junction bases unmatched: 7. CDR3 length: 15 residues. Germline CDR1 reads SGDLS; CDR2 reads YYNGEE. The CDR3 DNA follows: TGTGCCAGCAGCGACCGGGAGGAAGAATACAATGAGCAGTTCTTC. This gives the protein CASSDREEEYNEQFF.

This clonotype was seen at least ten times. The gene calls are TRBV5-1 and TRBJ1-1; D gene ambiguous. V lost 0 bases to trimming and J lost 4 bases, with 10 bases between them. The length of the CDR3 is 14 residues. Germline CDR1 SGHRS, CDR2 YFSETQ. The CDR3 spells CASSLEAGSTEAFF. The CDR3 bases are TGCGCCAGCAGCTTGGAGGCCGGGTCCACTGAAGCTTTCTTT. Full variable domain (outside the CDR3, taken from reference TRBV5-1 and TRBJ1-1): KAGVTQTPRYLIKTRGQQVTLSCSPISGHRSVSWYQQTPGQGLQFLFEYFSETQRNKGNFPGRFSGRQFSNSRSEMNVSTLELGDSALYLCASSLEAGSTEAFFGQGTRLTVV.

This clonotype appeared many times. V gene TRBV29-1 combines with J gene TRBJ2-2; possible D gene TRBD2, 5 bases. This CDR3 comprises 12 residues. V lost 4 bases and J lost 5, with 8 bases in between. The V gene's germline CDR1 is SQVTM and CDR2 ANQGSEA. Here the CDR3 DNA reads TGCAGCGTTGGGGAGCGTACCGGGGAGCTGTTTTTT. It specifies CSVGERTGELFF.

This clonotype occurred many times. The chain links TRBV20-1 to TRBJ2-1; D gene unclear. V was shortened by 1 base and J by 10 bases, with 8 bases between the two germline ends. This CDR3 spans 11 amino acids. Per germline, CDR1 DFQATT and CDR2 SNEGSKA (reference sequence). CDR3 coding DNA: TGCAGTGCTAGAGTCGTGCACGAGCAGTTCTTC. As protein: CSARVVHEQFF.

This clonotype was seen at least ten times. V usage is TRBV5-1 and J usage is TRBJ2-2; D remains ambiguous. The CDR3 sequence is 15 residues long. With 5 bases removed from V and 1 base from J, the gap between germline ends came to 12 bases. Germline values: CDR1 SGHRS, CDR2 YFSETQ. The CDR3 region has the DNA TGCGCCAGCAGGACGAATTCAAGGAACACCGGGGAGCTGTTTTTT. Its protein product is CASRTNSRNTGELFF.

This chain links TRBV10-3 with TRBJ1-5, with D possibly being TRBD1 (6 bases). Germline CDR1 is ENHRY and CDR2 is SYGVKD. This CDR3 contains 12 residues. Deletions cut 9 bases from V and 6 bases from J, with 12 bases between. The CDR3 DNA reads TGTGCCATATCTGAACAGGGTCAGCCCCAGCATTTT. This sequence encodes CAISEQGQPQHF.

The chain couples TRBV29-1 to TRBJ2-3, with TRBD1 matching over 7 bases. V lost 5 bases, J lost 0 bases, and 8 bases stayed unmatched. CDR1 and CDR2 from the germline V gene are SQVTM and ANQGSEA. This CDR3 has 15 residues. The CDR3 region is CSVQDRTLSTDTQYF. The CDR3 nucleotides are TGCAGCGTTCAGGACAGGACCCTAAGCACAGATACGCAGTATTTT.

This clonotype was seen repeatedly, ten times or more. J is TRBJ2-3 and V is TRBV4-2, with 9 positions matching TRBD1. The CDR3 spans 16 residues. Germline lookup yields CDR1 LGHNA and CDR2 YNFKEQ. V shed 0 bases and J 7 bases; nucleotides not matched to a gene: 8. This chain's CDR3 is CASSQDDRGFRHTQYF. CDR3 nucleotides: TGTGCCAGCAGCCAAGATGACAGGGGGTTTAGGCATACGCAGTATTTT.

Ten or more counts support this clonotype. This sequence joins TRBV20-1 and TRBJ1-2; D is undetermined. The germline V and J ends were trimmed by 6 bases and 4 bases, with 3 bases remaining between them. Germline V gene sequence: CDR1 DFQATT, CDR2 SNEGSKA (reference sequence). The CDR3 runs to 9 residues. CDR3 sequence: CSAAYGYTF. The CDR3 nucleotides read TGCAGTGCGGCCTATGGCTACACCTTC.

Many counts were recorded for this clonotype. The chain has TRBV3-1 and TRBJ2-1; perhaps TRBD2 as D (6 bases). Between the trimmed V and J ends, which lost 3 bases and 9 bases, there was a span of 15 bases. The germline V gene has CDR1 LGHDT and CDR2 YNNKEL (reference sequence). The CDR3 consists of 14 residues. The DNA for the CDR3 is TGTGCCAGCAGCCAGACTAGGCCTAGGGGTGAGCAGTTCTTC. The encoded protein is CASSQTRPRGEQFF.

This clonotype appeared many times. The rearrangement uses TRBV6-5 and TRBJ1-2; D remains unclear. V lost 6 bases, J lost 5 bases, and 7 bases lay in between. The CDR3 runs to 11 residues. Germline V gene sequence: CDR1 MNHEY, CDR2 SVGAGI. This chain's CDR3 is CASSAGYGYTF. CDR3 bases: TGTGCCAGCAGCGCGGGGTATGGCTACACCTTC.

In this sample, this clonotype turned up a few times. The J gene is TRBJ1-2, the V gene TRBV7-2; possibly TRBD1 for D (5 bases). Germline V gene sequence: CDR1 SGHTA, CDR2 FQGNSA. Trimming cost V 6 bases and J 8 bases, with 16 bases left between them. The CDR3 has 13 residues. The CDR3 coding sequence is TGTGCCAGCAGACCACTCGGGGCGGGGGGCTACACCTTC. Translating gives CASRPLGAGGYTF.

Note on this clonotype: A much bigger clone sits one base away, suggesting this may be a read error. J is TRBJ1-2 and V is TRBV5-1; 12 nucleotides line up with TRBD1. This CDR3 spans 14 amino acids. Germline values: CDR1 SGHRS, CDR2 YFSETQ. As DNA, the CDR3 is TGCGCCGGCAGCCCGGGACAGGGGGCAGACGGCTACACCTTC. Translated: CAGSPGQGADGYTF.

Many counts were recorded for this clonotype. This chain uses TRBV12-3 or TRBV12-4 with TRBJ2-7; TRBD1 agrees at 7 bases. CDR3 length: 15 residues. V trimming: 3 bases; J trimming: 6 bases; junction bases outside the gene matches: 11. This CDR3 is CASSLKTGYLREQYF. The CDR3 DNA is TGTGCCAGCAGTTTGAAGACAGGGTACCTACGCGAGCAGTACTTC.

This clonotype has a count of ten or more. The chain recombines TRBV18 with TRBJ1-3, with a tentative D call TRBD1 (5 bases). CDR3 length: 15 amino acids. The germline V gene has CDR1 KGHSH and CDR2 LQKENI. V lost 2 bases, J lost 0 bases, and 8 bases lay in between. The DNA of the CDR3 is TGTGCCAGCTCACCAAAAGGGGACTCTGGAAACACCATATATTTT. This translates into CASSPKGDSGNTIYF.

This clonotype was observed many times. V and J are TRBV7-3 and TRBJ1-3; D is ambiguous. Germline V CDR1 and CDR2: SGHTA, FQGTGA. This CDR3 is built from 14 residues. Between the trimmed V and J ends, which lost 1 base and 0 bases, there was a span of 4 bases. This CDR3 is CASSLIGSGNTIYF. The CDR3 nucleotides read TGTGCCAGCAGCTTAATTGGCTCTGGAAACACCATATATTTT.

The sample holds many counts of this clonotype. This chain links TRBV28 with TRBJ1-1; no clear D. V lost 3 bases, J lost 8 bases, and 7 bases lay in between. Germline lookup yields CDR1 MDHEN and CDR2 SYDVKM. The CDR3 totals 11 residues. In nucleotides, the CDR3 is TGTGCCAGCAGTTTGAATTTAGAAGCTTTCTTT. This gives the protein CASSLNLEAFF.

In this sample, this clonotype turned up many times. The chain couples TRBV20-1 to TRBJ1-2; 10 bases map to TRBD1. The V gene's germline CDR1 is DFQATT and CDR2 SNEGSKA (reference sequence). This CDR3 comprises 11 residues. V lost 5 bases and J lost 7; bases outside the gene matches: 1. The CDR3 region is CSAWDRGGYTF. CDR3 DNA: TGCAGTGCTTGGGACAGGGGTGGCTACACCTTC.

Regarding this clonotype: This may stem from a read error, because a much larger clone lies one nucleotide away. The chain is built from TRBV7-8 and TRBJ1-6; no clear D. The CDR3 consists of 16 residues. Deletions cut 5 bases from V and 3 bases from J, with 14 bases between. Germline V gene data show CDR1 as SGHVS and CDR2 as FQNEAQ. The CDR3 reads CASSLEPSGYNSPLHF. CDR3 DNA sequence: TGTGCCAGCAGCCTAGAGCCCAGTGGCTATAATTCACCCCTCCACTTT.

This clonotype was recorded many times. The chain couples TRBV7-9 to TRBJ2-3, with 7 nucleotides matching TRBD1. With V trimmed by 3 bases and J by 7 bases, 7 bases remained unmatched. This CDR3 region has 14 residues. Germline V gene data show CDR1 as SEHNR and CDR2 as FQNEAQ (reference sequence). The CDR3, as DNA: TGTGCCAGCAGCTTTGAGGGGGCGCAGCATACGCAGTATTTT. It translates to CASSFEGAQHTQYF.